This T cell receptor (beta chain) stems from a study of cytomegalovirus exposure and HLA in healthy donors (TCRdb year 2017). Looking at the study overall: An earlier analysis of approximately 590 of the donors reported more than 250 Gb of sequence data and more than 90 million unique TCR beta sequences from 150 million to 200 million T cells. Approximately 300 gigabases of sequencing data and roughly 80 million unique TCR sequences made up an early release that covered over 550 HLA-typed donors. Of the 300 to 400 genotyped donors, approximately 80% fell in the genetic ancestry cluster associated with self-reported Caucasian donors. The study aimed to test whether signatures of past pathogen exposure could be identified by cataloging public T cell receptors. The study used immunosequencing to profile the T cell repertoires of about 670 subjects and linked those repertoires to cytomegalovirus serostatus. Besides the first cohort of roughly 640 subjects, a separate validation cohort made up of 120 different subjects was used. To predict cytomegalovirus infection status, the study combined high-throughput TCR immunosequencing, statistical association of individual TCRs with disease status, and machine learning. A later analysis re-examined previously published TCR beta repertoires from more than 600 donors and added high-resolution HLA genotyping to investigate patterns of TCR occurrence. Rather than drawing on any new phenotypic data, the later analysis identified candidate immune exposures from TCR beta sequences and the way those sequences occurred across donors. An earlier analysis of 587 of the donors applied high-throughput TCR beta sequencing to assess whether each TCR beta V gene segment acted as functional or pseudogenic. Donor age, sex, ethnicity and CMV serostatus were compiled alongside the repertoire data. A later genetic analysis took genome-wide SNP genotypes for about 60% of the roughly 670 donors and used that subset as a discovery cohort. All discovery cohort repertoires had been generated using a single sequencing platform. Class I and class II HLA loci were covered by the typing at four-digit resolution. Typing coverage varied by locus: about 620-630 donors for A, B, C, DRB1 and DQB1; some 520 for DQA1; more than 600 for DPA1; 450 to 480 for DPB1. Because of strong linkage in the cohort, roughly five DR-DQ haplotypes were treated as single units for association and clustering. Among about 360 genotyped donors of the cohort, an average of roughly 240,000 unique TCR beta nucleotide sequences were sequenced per donor, roughly 18% of them non-productive.

Study-wide findings and limitations: In a later analysis, several top co-occurrence clusters were reported to appear linked to parvovirus B19, influenza, CMV and Epstein-Barr virus. CMV serostatus was the only immune exposure information available for the cohort. The authors suggested that the approach could potentially be generalized to other disease states and immunological phenotypes. Because HLA typing was missing for some donors at each locus, association tests included only the typed subset. Three of the identified cytomegalovirus-associated TCR beta chains were confirmed in vitro to be specific for cytomegalovirus antigens. A further reported finding was that TCR beta sequences accurately predicted the HLA-A and HLA-B alleles for most subjects in the first cohort. When HLA alleles, especially DR and DQ, strongly co-occurred, TCR associations were difficult to assign to individual alleles. Compared with equally common non-associated chains, HLA-associated TCR beta chains in a later analysis were more clonally expanded and had lower generation probabilities. The presence/absence analyses assumed that sequencing depth was roughly uniform across donors, and that assumption may not be true. Correlated functional status among segregating V segments might reflect linkage disequilibrium, but an unknown experimental factor could not be ruled out. Broadly in line with IMGT annotations, most TCR beta V segments showed up in productive rearrangements about 87% or about 30% of the time in an earlier analysis of under 700 of the donors. V-gene and J-gene trimming of TCR beta chains was associated with a missense DCLRE1C variant in a later genetic analysis, and the association was replicated in an independent cohort. The study listed 164 TCR beta chains as associated with cytomegalovirus. In a later genetic analysis, fewer N-insertions in productive TCRs were reported among donors in an Asian-associated ancestry cluster than the approximately 630-donor mean. Specific HLA alleles were associated with about 17,000 TCR beta sequences at a false discovery rate of 0.05 in a later analysis. In a later analysis, the rate of TCR association differed among HLA loci, with DRB1 alleles having the most associated TCRs and HLA-C alleles having the fewest. Only TCR beta chains were sequenced in this cohort, and the absence of alpha or paired-chain data limited detectable features. Most TCR sequences were observed very rarely across donors, whereas some public TCRs were present in many individuals. In a later analysis, most CMV-associated TCR beta chains were found to appear HLA-restricted, with HLA associations seemingly driven largely by CMV exposure. Fewer than 20 rarely observed V segments, including chromosome 9 orphons, were excluded from the earlier analysis of a few hundred of the donors because counts were too low. The sequencing pipeline was judged likely to have produced a cluster of highly shared sequence variants as a technical artifact. Some IMGT-functional V segments, including TRBV6-2 and TRBV6-3, could not be distinguished by the 87-base-pair reads and were therefore excluded. Cytomegalovirus status was reported to be diagnosed by the classifier with high specificity and sensitivity in both the original and validation cohorts.

The cohort was made up of under 800 healthy bone marrow donors. At the time of sampling, all cohort members were nominally healthy, though unrecorded immune exposures were likely present. The donor tested CMV seropositive, placing the donor among the approximately 290 seropositive members of the cohort. A peripheral blood sample was collected from each donor, and TCR beta sequencing was performed on peripheral blood mononuclear cells. The Qiagen DNeasy Blood Extraction Kit was used to extract genomic DNA from the blood cell samples. Taken from the germline V gene, the CDR1 and CDR2 loops are SGHTA and FQGNSA. The CDR3 goes from the cysteine to the phenylalanine over 13 residues. Solely the CDR3 DNA is kept, with 39 bases framed from the first base. Relative to germline, V is 1 base shorter and J is 6 bases shorter, with 9 bases between their ends. This clone was seen only once. No antigen is known for it. Per-nucleotide qualities are absent, and no much larger clonotype sits a single base away.

Preparation of the library involved the immunoSEQ multiplex PCR assay. A mixture of 60 forward primers for TCR Vbeta segments and 13 reverse primers for TCR Jbeta segments was used in the multiplex PCR. The CDR3 region of rearranged TCR beta genes was amplified from genomic DNA by a multiplex PCR assay. The Illumina HiSeq System was used to sequence the amplified TCR beta libraries as 87-base-pair reads. As for how the authors treated the data: A later analysis counted tens of millions of unique TCR beta chains across the 650 to 700 repertoires, and 9 million to 14 million of these chains were shared by at least two donors. A nearest-neighbor algorithm error-corrected the raw reads and collapsed the reads into unique sequences, merging closely related sequences to remove PCR and sequencing errors. CDR3 sequences were aligned to IMGT reference sequences to assign V, D and J gene segments. Each retained sequence needed at least a six-nucleotide match to both a V gene segment and a J gene segment. A rearrangement was called productive if the CDR3 had no stop codons and remained in frame with V and J, and every other rearrangement was called non-productive. Following IMGT convention, CDR3 was defined as the stretch from the second conserved V-encoded cysteine up to the conserved J-encoded phenylalanine. The earlier analysis of 450 to 750 of the donors excluded any sequence lacking an unambiguous match to a single V gene segment. In an earlier analysis of roughly 600 of the donors, a V segment was called functional when productive rearrangements were above 56.7%, and segregating when the standard deviation between donors exceeded 5%. A statistical classification framework was built to diagnose cytomegalovirus status from the catalog of TCR beta chain sequences. In a later analysis, V and J genes were assigned by comparing TCR nucleotide sequences against IMGT/GENE-DB human TR gene sequences. Using the TCRdist pipeline, a later analysis assigned CDR3 sequences along with most-parsimonious VDJ recombination scenarios. A later analysis defined each TCR beta chain by its CDR3 amino acid sequence plus V-gene family, and excluded reads lacking a unique V-gene family. A later analysis removed several hundred highly shared, low-generation-probability nucleotide sequences to deal with suspected cross-contamination and a sequencing artifact. A later analysis calculated a clonal expansion index for each public chain from normalized within-repertoire ranks of inferred template counts. A later analysis computed generation probabilities with a VDJ recombination model fitted to out-of-frame rearrangements, and checked the results against IGoR. In a later analysis, TCR-TCR, TCR-HLA and TCR-CMV co-occurrence was scored with hypergeometric tests, and a repertoire-size bias correction was applied to TCR pairs. In a later analysis, false discovery rates were estimated by permuting HLA or CMV assignments 20 times. A later analysis grouped co-occurring TCRs with DBSCAN, adding TCRdist sequence similarity when clustering within HLA-allele-positive subsets. Repertoires with fewer than 30,000 or more than 120,000 public chains, plus five repertoires with anomalous nucleotide sharing, were excluded from co-occurrence clustering. In its TCRdb copy, this immuneACCESS table keeps in-frame sequences only and misses some clones. Where compared with another copy, unresolved V genes explain less than half of these, and the others have no known cause. V, J and clone size were drawn from that table, and D and trimming were deduced from the DNA. The sample table shows 150,000 to 200,000 clones, and around 76% are seen once. The ten largest account for roughly 6.6% of the sample.

The sequenced material came from PBMCs. The sequence was collected from a man aged 35 to 55 in good health and CMV-seropositive. The chain employs TRBV7-2 and TRBJ1-2; a tentative D match to TRBD1 spans 6 bases. The nucleotide sequence reads TGTGCCAGCAGCTTAGACAGGGAGAATGGCTACACCTTC. This encodes CASSLDRENGYTF.